Sequencing of this T cell receptor (beta chain) was carried out in a study of shared clonotypes between healthy human individuals. Terminally differentiated effector memory CD45RA+ cells were excluded from the naive CD8 cells, which were CD45RO-negative and positively selected for CCR7. Broader study findings: Sampling included only blood; tissue repertoires likely differ. Despite large depth, sorted-subset datasets appeared incompletely sequenced.

The CDR3 is made up of 17 amino acids. The V gene's germline CDR1 is PRHDT and CDR2 FYEKMQ (reference sequence). V gave up 0 bases and J gave up 1 base, with 16 bases separating them. This table comes from immunoSEQ multiplex PCR, and its TCRdb copy is limited to in-frame clones, with some not included. The table lists around 2,000,000 clones, less than 95% of them singletons. As regards this clone: Its antigen is unknown.

This chain connects TRBV13 to TRBJ2-7, with D possibly matching TRBD2 (6 bases). The clonotype comes from a man between 18 and 35 years old in good health. Sample: naive CD8+ T cells sorted from blood. CDR3 nucleotide sequence: TGTGCCAGCAGCTTAGGCCGGTTGAGGGACTTTTCCTACGAGCAGTACTTC. Protein sequence: CASSLGRLRDFSYEQYF.